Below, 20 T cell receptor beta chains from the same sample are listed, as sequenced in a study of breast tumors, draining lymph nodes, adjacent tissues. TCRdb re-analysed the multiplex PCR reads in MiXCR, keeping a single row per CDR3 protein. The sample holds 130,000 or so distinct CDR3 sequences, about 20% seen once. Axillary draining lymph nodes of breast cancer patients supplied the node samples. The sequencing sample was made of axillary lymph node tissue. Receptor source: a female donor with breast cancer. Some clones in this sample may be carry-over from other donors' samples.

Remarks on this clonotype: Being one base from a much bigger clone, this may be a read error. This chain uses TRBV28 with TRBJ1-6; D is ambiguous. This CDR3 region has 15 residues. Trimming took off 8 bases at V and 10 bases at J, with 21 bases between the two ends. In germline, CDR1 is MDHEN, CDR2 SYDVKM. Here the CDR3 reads CASLQGRARASPLHF. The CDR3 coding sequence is TGTGCCAGCCTCCAAGGGAGGGCGAGGGCGTCACCCCTCCACTTT.

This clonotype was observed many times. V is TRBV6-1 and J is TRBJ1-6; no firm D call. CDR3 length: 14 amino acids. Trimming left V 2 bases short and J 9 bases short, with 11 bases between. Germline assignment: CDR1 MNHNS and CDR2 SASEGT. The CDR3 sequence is CASSETVPVSPLHF. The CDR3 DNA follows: TGTGCCAGCAGTGAAACTGTTCCAGTTTCACCCCTCCACTTT.

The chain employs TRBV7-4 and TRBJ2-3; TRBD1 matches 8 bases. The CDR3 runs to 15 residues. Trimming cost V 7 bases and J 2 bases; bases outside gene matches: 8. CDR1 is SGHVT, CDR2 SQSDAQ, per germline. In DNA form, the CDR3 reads TGTGCCAGCACCCTGACAGGGGCCACCACAGATACGCAGTATTTT. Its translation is CASTLTGATTDTQYF.

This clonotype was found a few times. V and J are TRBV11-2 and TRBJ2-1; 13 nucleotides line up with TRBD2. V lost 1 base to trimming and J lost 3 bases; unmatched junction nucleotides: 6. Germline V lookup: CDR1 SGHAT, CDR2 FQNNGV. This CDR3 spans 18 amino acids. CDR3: CASSLGVLAGGDYNEQFF. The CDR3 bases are TGTGCCAGCAGCTTAGGGGTACTAGCGGGAGGGGACTACAATGAGCAGTTCTTC.

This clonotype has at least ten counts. DNA of the CDR3: TGTGCCGCAGACAGGGAGGGAACTAATGAAAAACTGTTTTTT. It translates to CAADREGTNEKLFF. This chain uses TRBV2 with TRBJ1-4; 7 bases align to TRBD1. The CDR3 has 14 residues. In germline, CDR1 is SNHLY, CDR2 FYNNEI. J was trimmed by 1 base and V by 11 bases; bases with no gene match: 7. Drawing the rest from reference TRBV2 and TRBJ1-4, the complete variable domain is EPEVTQTPSHQVTQMGQEVILRCVPISNHLYFYWYRQILGQKVEFLVSFYNNEISEKSEIFDDQFSVERPDGSNFTLKIRSTKLEDSAMYFCAADREGTNEKLFFGSGTQLSVL.

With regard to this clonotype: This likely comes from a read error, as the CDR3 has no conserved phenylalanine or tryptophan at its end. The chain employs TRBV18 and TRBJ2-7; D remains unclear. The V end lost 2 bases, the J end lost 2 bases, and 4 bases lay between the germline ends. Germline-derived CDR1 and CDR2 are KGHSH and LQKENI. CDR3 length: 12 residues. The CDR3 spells CASSPNAYEQYL. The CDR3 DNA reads TGTGCCAGCTCACCAAACGCCTACGAGCAGTACCTC.

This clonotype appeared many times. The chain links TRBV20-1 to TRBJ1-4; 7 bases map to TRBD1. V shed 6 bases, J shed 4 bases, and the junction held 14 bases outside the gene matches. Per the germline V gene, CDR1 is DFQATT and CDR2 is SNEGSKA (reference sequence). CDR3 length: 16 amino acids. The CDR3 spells CSARSTGTVRNEKLFF. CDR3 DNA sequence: TGCAGTGCCAGATCGACAGGGACCGTACGTAATGAAAAACTGTTTTTT.

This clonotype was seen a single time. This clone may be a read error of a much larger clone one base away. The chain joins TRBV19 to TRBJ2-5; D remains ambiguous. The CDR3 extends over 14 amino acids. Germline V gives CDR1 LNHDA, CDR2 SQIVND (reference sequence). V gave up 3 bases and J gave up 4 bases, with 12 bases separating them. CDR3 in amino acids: CASSIWQVGETQYF. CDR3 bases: TGTGCCAGTAGTATCTGGCAGGTTGGAGAGACCCAGTACTTC.

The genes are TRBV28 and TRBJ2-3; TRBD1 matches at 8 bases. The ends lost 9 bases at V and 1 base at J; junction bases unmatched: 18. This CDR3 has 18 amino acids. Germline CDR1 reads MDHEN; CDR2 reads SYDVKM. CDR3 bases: TGTGCCAGTCCGACCGGGTCGTCAGGGGGCGATCGCACAGATACGCAGTATTTT. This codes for CASPTGSSGGDRTDTQYF.

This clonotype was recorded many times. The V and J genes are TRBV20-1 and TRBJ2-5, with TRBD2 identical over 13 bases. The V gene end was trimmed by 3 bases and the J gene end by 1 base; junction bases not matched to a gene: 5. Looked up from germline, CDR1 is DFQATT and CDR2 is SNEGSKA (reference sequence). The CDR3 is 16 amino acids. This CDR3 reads CSASIRLAGGQETQYF. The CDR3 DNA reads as TGCAGTGCTAGCATACGACTAGCGGGAGGCCAAGAGACCCAGTACTTC.

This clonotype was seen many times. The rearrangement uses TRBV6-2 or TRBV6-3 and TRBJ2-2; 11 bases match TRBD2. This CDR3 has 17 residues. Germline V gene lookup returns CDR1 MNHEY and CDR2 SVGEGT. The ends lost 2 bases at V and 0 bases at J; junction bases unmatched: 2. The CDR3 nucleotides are TGTGCCAGCAGTTACCTAGCGGGAGGAACGAACACCGGGGAGCTGTTTTTT. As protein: CASSYLAGGTNTGELFF.

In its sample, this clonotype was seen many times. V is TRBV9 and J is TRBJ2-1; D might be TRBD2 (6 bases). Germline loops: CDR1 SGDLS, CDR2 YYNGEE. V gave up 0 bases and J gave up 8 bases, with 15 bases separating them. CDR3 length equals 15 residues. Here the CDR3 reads CASSVEALARDEQFF. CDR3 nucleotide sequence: TGTGCCAGCAGCGTAGAGGCACTAGCTAGGGATGAGCAGTTCTTC.

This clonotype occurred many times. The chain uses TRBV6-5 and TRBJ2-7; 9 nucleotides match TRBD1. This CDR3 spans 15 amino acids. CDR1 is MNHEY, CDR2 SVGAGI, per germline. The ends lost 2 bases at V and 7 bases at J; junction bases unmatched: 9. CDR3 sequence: CASSYRGTGSTEQYF. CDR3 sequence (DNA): TGTGCCAGCAGTTACCGTGGGACAGGGTCGACGGAGCAGTACTTC.

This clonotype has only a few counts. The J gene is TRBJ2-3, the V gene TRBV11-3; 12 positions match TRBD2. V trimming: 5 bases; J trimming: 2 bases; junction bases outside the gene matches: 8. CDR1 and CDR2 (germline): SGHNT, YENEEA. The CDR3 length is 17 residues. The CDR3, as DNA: TGTGCCAGCAGCCCCCGGACTAGCGGGACAACCACAGATACGCAGTATTTT. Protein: CASSPRTSGTTTDTQYF.

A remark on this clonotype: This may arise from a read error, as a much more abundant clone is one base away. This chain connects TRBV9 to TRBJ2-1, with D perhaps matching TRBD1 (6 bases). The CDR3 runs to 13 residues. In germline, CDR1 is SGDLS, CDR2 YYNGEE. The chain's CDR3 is CASSFRGQGQQLF. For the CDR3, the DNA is TGTGCCAGCAGCTTTAGAGGGCAGGGGCAGCAGCTCTTC.

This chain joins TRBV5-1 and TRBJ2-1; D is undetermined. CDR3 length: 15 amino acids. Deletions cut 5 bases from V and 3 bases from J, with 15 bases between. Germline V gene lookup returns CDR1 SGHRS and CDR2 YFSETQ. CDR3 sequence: CASSRQRQIYNEQFF. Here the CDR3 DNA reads TGCGCCAGCAGTAGGCAGCGACAAATCTACAATGAGCAGTTCTTC.

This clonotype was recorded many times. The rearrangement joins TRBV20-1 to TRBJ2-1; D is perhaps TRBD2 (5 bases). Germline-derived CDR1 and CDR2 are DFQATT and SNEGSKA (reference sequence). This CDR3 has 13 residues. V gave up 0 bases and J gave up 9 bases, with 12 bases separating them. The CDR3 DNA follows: TGCAGTGCTAGAGATACTAGTTGGGGTGAGCAGTTCTTC. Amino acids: CSARDTSWGEQFF.

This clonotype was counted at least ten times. The CDR3: CASSLGASAGSLRASQQYF. The DNA of the CDR3 is TGTGCCAGCAGCTTAGGGGCCTCAGCGGGGTCACTCCGGGCCTCCCAGCAGTACTTC. The rearrangement links TRBV7-2 to TRBJ2-7, with 7 bases that match TRBD2. CDR1 is SGHTA and CDR2 is FQGNSA in the germline V gene. The CDR3 consists of 19 residues. V was pared by 1 base and J by 8 bases, with 23 bases of the junction left unmatched.

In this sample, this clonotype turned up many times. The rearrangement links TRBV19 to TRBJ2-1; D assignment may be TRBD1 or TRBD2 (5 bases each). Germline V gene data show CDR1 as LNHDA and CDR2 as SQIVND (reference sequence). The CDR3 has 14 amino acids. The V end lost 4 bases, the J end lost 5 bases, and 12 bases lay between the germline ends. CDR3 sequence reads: CASSTGTKNNEQFF. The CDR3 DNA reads TGTGCCAGTAGTACCGGGACGAAAAACAATGAGCAGTTCTTC. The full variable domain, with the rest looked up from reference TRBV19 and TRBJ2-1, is DGGITQSPKYLFRKEGQNVTLSCEQNLNHDAMYWYRQDPGQGLRLIYYSQIVNDFQKGDIAEGYSVSREKKESFPLTVTSAQKNPTAFYLCASSTGTKNNEQFFGPGTRLTVL.

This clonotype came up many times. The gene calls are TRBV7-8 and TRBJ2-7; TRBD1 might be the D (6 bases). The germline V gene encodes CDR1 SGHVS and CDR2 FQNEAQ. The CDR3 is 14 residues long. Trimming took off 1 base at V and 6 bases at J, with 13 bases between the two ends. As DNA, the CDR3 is TGTGCCAGCAGCTTAGGAGTGGTGGGGGCCGAGCAGTACTTC. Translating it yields CASSLGVVGAEQYF.